Presented here are 28 T cell receptor beta chains from one specimen sequenced in a study of cytomegalovirus exposure and HLA in healthy donors. With 60 Vbeta and 13 Jbeta primers, the PCR was carried out. Clones were read by immunoSEQ multiplex PCR, and TCRdb kept only the in-frame ones, dropping some. The data show around 140,000 clones, roughly 90% seen once. The sample taken for sequencing was PBMCs. Receptors were obtained from a woman aged 40 to 55 in good health and CMV-seronegative.

The chain employs TRBV10-3 and TRBJ2-7; no clear D gene. The CDR3 has 11 amino acids. Germline CDR1 reads ENHRY; CDR2 reads SYGVKD. The V end lost 0 bases, the J end lost 7 bases, and 4 bases lay between the germline ends. DNA for the CDR3: TGTGCCATCAGTGAGTCTCAGGAGCAGTACTTC. Protein sequence: CAISESQEQYF.

The chain recombines TRBV7-9 with TRBJ1-2; no firm D call. CDR1 is SEHNR, CDR2 FQNEAQ, per germline (reference sequence). The CDR3 extends over 13 amino acids. V was pared by 3 bases and J by 9 bases, with 14 bases between. The CDR3 sequence: CASSFEELVSYTF. In DNA form, the CDR3 reads TGTGCCAGCAGCTTCGAGGAGTTGGTGAGCTACACCTTC.

Here the CDR3 reads CASSPRGGRLVETQYF. In DNA, the CDR3 is TGTGCCAGCAGCCCCCGGGGGGGCCGGTTGGTAGAGACCCAGTACTTC. The rearrangement joins TRBV11-3 to TRBJ2-5; TRBD2 matches 8 bases. Per the germline V gene, CDR1 is SGHNT and CDR2 is YENEEA. The J segment lost 4 bases and the V segment lost 5 bases, leaving 12 bases of the junction unmatched. The CDR3 totals 16 residues.

J is TRBJ2-7 and V is TRBV28; D is possibly TRBD2 (5 bases). Trimming removed 3 bases at V and 3 bases at J, with 15 bases between. The germline CDR1 and CDR2 sequences are MDHEN and SYDVKM. This CDR3 region has 15 residues. This chain's CDR3 is CASSLVSGPLYEQYF. CDR3 in DNA: TGTGCCAGCAGTTTGGTAAGCGGCCCTCTCTACGAGCAGTACTTC.

The chain employs TRBV19 and TRBJ2-3; TRBD2 matches 7 bases. The CDR3 spans 16 residues. With 0 bases clipped from V and 2 bases from J, the junction kept 5 bases outside the gene matches. The germline CDR1 and CDR2 sequences are LNHDA and SQIVND (reference sequence). CDR3 DNA: TGTGCCAGTAGTATAGATCTAGCGGTCCTCACAGATACGCAGTATTTT. Protein product: CASSIDLAVLTDTQYF. The whole variable domain, remainder taken from reference TRBV19 and TRBJ2-3, is DGGITQSPKYLFRKEGQNVTLSCEQNLNHDAMYWYRQDPGQGLRLIYYSQIVNDFQKGDIAEGYSVSREKKESFPLTVTSAQKNPTAFYLCASSIDLAVLTDTQYFGPGTRLTVL.

V is TRBV7-2 and J is TRBJ2-7, with 8 bases matching TRBD1. Germline trimming cut 1 base from V and 2 bases from J; bases unmatched to any gene: 7. The CDR3 contains 16 residues. Germline CDR1 is SGHTA and CDR2 is FQGNSA. CDR3 coding DNA: TGTGCCAGCAGCTTAGTGTATTGGGACAGGCCCTACGAGCAGTACTTC. It specifies CASSLVYWDRPYEQYF.

The V and J genes are TRBV5-4 and TRBJ2-2, with TRBD2 matching over 7 bases. The CDR3 contains 14 residues. Germline V gene sequence: CDR1 SGHNT, CDR2 YYREEE (reference sequence). With V trimmed by 7 bases and J by 3 bases, 6 bases remained unmatched. The CDR3 protein is CASQSGGYTGELFF. In DNA form, the CDR3 reads TGTGCCAGCCAATCCGGGGGGTACACCGGGGAGCTGTTTTTT.

The V and J genes are TRBV28 and TRBJ2-3; 10 bases agree with TRBD1. Germline V gives CDR1 MDHEN, CDR2 SYDVKM. The CDR3 contains 14 residues. Trimming cost V 8 bases and J 2 bases; bases outside gene matches: 4. In nucleotides, the CDR3 is TGTGCCAGCCGGGGACAGGGGAACACAGATACGCAGTATTTT. This codes for CASRGQGNTDTQYF.

The gene calls are TRBV5-1 and TRBJ2-3; 7 bases fit TRBD2. Germline CDR1 SGHRS, CDR2 YFSETQ. The ends lost 5 bases at V and 6 bases at J; junction bases unmatched: 9. The CDR3 is 14 amino acids. This CDR3 reads CASRLAEGGDTQYF. The CDR3 nucleotides are TGCGCCAGCAGGCTAGCGGAGGGAGGGGATACGCAGTATTTT.

V usage is TRBV7-2 and J usage is TRBJ2-3, with 13 bases matching TRBD2. The trim removed 6 bases at V and 6 bases at J, leaving 3 bases unmatched. The CDR3 consists of 14 residues. CDR1 is SGHTA, CDR2 FQGNSA, per germline. CDR3 region: CASRRTSGSDTQYF. The CDR3 bases are TGTGCCAGCAGACGGACTAGCGGGAGCGATACGCAGTATTTT.

There are a few counts of this clone. V gene TRBV5-6 combines with J gene TRBJ1-1; D not certain. CDR1 is SGHDT and CDR2 is YYEEEE in the germline V gene. The CDR3 covers 15 residues. The ends were cut back, 0 bases at V and 1 base at J, with 10 bases in the middle. CDR3 sequence reads: CASSLEVGRNTEAFF. Written as DNA, the CDR3 is TGTGCCAGCAGCTTGGAAGTGGGCAGGAACACTGAAGCTTTCTTT.

This chain uses TRBV2 with TRBJ2-5; D might be TRBD1 (5 bases). V gave up 7 bases and J gave up 5 bases, with 20 bases separating them. In germline, CDR1 is SNHLY, CDR2 FYNNEI. CDR3 length: 15 amino acids. The CDR3 sequence: CASKDRQGWLETQYF. The CDR3 DNA reads TGTGCCAGCAAGGATAGGCAGGGTTGGTTGGAGACCCAGTACTTC. The entire variable domain, with the rest obtained from reference TRBV2 and TRBJ2-5, is as follows: EPEVTQTPSHQVTQMGQEVILRCVPISNHLYFYWYRQILGQKVEFLVSFYNNEISEKSEIFDDQFSVERPDGSNFTLKIRSTKLEDSAMYFCASKDRQGWLETQYFGPGTRLLVL.

The CDR3 region has the DNA TGTGCCACCAGCAGAGAGGTGGTGAGCTACTCCAGGCCCCCGGAGACCCAGTACTTC. This translates into CATSREVVSYSRPPETQYF. This chain joins TRBV15 and TRBJ2-5; no reliable D call. The CDR3 consists of 19 residues. In germline, CDR1 is LNHNV, CDR2 YYDKDF (reference sequence). The V end lost 0 bases, the J end lost 5 bases, and 25 bases lay between the germline ends.

This clone appeared a single time. The chain couples TRBV10-2 to TRBJ1-5, with TRBD1 identical over 7 bases. Trimming took 4 bases from V and 6 from J; bases not matched to a gene: 3. Germline V gives CDR1 WSHSY, CDR2 SAAADI. This CDR3 contains 13 residues. The CDR3 nucleotides are TGCGCCAGCAGTGCAGGGGGAACTCAGCCCCAGCATTTT. Amino acid sequence: CASSAGGTQPQHF.

V is TRBV5-8 and J is TRBJ2-5, with 7 bases that match TRBD2. Germline-derived CDR1 and CDR2 are SGHTS and YDEGEE. V lost 1 base to trimming and J lost 7 bases; unmatched junction nucleotides: 10. This CDR3 contains 15 residues. The CDR3, as DNA: TGTGCCAGCAGCTTGTGGGGACTAACTCGCGGGACCCAGTACTTC. It translates to CASSLWGLTRGTQYF.

The chain is built from TRBV5-6 and TRBJ1-2; perhaps TRBD1 as D (5 bases). Trimming stripped 0 bases from V and 3 bases from J, with 12 bases between. The CDR3 spans 15 residues. Germline V CDR1 and CDR2: SGHDT, YYEEEE. The CDR3: CASSLARGGDYGYTF. CDR3 sequence (DNA): TGTGCCAGCAGCTTGGCAAGGGGAGGTGACTATGGCTACACCTTC.

The gene calls are TRBV4-3 and TRBJ2-2; 15 bases are a match to TRBD2. The CDR3 covers 17 residues. The V gene's germline CDR1 is LGHNA and CDR2 YSLEER. The V and J ends lost 1 base and 6 bases, in that order; junction bases with no gene match: 3. The CDR3 region has the DNA TGCGCCAGCAGCCAAGGGACTAGCGGGAGGGCCGCCGGGGAGCTGTTTTTT. Protein sequence: CASSQGTSGRAAGELFF.

The chain employs TRBV19 and TRBJ2-7, with 9 bases aligning to TRBD2. The germline CDR1 and CDR2 sequences are LNHDA and SQIVND (reference sequence). Trimming removed 6 bases from V and 2 bases from J; junction bases left unmatched: 8. CDR3 length: 15 amino acids. The CDR3 region is CASSPRASGAYEQYF. The CDR3 region has the DNA TGTGCCAGTAGCCCCAGGGCTAGCGGGGCCTACGAGCAGTACTTC.

The V and J genes are TRBV7-2 and TRBJ1-1; D is unclear. V was clipped by 2 bases and J by 4 bases, with 8 bases between them. Germline CDR1 and CDR2: SGHTA and FQGNSA. The CDR3 is made up of 13 amino acids. CDR3 DNA sequence: TGTGCCAGCAGCTTAACGGCGGGCACTGAAGCTTTCTTT. Its protein product is CASSLTAGTEAFF.

A single count supports this clone. This sequence joins TRBV28 and TRBJ2-7; possible D gene TRBD1, 5 bases. Germline loops: CDR1 MDHEN, CDR2 SYDVKM. This CDR3 is built from 16 residues. The V end was cut by 2 bases, the J end by 0 bases, with 14 bases between. CDR3 DNA sequence: TGTGCCAGCAGTTTAGGGGCACCTGCGAGCTCCTACGAGCAGTACTTC. Translating it yields CASSLGAPASSYEQYF.

J is TRBJ2-1 and V is TRBV28; 9 bases fit TRBD2. V lost 2 bases, J lost 8 bases, and 7 bases stayed unmatched. The CDR3 contains 15 residues. Looked up from germline, CDR1 is MDHEN and CDR2 is SYDVKM. DNA for the CDR3: TGTGCCAGCAGTTTACCGGGACTAGCTATTTATGAGCAGTTCTTC. Translated, it gives CASSLPGLAIYEQFF.

This clone showed up just once. The CDR3 DNA is TGCAGTGCGGACAGCAACACTGAAGCTTTCTTT. The encoded protein is CSADSNTEAFF. The chain couples TRBV20-1 to TRBJ1-1; perhaps TRBD1 as D (6 bases). Germline V gene lookup returns CDR1 DFQATT and CDR2 SNEGSKA (reference sequence). Trimming left V 6 bases short and J 2 bases short, with 7 bases between. The CDR3 length is 11 residues.

The CDR3 spells CASSTTGANVLTF. The CDR3 DNA follows: TGTGCCAGCAGCACAACTGGGGCCAACGTCCTGACTTTC. V is TRBV7-9 and J is TRBJ2-6; D is undetermined. This CDR3 is 13 amino acids long. The germline V gene has CDR1 SEHNR and CDR2 FQNEAQ (reference sequence). Trimming left V 5 bases short and J 2 bases short, with 4 bases between.

The V and J genes are TRBV28 and TRBJ1-4; the match to TRBD1 covers 10 bases. Germline CDR1 reads MDHEN; CDR2 reads SYDVKM. The V segment lost 5 bases and the J segment 0 bases; nucleotides outside the gene matches: 12. The CDR3 spans 19 residues. The CDR3 sequence: CASSPTGQGRETTNEKLFF. The CDR3 bases are TGTGCCAGCAGTCCAACGGGACAGGGGAGGGAGACAACTAATGAAAAACTGTTTTTT.

The CDR3 spells CASSMLGLAEAFF. CDR3 sequence (DNA): TGTGCCAGTAGTATGCTGGGGCTAGCTGAAGCTTTCTTT. The chain recombines TRBV19 with TRBJ1-1; possibly TRBD1 for D (5 bases). CDR1 LNHDA and CDR2 SQIVND come from the germline V gene (reference sequence). The CDR3 covers 13 residues. V gave up 3 bases and J gave up 6 bases, with 11 bases separating them.

The chain couples TRBV2 to TRBJ2-1; 9 bases line up with TRBD2. The CDR3 has 14 residues. With 8 bases clipped from V and 4 bases from J, the junction kept 6 bases outside the gene matches. CDR1 and CDR2 from the germline V gene are SNHLY and FYNNEI. The CDR3 coding sequence is TGTGCCAGCGCCCCTAGCGGGGTATACAATGAGCAGTTCTTC. Translating it yields CASAPSGVYNEQFF. The full variable domain, with the rest looked up from reference TRBV2 and TRBJ2-1, is EPEVTQTPSHQVTQMGQEVILRCVPISNHLYFYWYRQILGQKVEFLVSFYNNEISEKSEIFDDQFSVERPDGSNFTLKIRSTKLEDSAMYFCASAPSGVYNEQFFGPGTRLTVL.

The V gene is TRBV5-1, the J gene TRBJ2-3; possibly TRBD2 for D (5 bases). There are 11 residues in the CDR3. Germline V lookup: CDR1 SGHRS, CDR2 YFSETQ. The V end lost 4 bases, the J end lost 5 bases, and 5 bases lay between the germline ends. CDR3 sequence reads: CASSEGDTQYF. The DNA of the CDR3 is TGCGCCAGCAGCGAGGGAGATACGCAGTATTTT.

The chain combines TRBV2 with TRBJ2-5, with TRBD2 matching 9 bases. The CDR3 has 15 amino acids. The ends lost 8 bases at V and 4 bases at J; junction bases unmatched: 11. Germline CDR1 SNHLY, CDR2 FYNNEI. Written as DNA, the CDR3 is TGTGCCAGCGAAGGGACAGCGGGAGGTGGAGAGACCCAGTACTTC. Residues: CASEGTAGGGETQYF.